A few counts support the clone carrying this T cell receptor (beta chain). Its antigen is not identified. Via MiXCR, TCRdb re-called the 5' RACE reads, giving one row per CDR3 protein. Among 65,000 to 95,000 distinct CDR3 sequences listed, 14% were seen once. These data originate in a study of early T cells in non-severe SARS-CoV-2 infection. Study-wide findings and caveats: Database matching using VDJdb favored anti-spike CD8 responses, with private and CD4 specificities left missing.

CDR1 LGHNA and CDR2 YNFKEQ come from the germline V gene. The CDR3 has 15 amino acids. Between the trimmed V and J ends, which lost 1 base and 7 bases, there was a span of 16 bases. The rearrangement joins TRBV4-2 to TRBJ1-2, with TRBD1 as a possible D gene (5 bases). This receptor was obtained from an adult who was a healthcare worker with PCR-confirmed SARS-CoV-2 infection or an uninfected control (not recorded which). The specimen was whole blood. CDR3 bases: TGTGCCAGCAGCCAAGGGAGGGGAACAGATCTTGGCTACACCTTC. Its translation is CASSQGRGTDLGYTF.